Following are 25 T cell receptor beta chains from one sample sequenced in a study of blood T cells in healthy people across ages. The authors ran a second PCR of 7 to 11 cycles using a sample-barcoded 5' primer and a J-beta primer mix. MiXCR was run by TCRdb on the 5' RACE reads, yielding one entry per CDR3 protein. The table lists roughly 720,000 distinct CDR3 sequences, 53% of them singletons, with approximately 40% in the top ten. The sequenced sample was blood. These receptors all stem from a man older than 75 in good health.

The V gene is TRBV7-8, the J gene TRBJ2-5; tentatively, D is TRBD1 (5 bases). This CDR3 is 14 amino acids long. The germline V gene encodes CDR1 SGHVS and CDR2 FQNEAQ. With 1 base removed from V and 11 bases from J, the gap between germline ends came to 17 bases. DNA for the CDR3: TGTGCCAGCAGCTTAGTTGCCAGGGCCAATGAGCAGTACTTC. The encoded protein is CASSLVARANEQYF.

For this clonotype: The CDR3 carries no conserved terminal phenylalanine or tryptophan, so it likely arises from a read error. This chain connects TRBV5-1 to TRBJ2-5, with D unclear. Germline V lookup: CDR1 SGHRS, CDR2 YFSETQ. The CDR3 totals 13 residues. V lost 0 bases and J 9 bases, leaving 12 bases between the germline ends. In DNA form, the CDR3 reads TGCGCCAGCAGCTTGGCCTGGGGTTCCGCCCAGTACTTA. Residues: CASSLAWGSAQYL.

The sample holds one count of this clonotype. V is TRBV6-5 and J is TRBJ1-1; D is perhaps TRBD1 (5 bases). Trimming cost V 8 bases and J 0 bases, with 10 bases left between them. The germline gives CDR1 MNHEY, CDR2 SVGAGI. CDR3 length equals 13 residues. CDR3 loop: CASWDRMNTEAFF. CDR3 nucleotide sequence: TGTGCCAGCTGGGACCGAATGAACACTGAAGCTTTCTTT.

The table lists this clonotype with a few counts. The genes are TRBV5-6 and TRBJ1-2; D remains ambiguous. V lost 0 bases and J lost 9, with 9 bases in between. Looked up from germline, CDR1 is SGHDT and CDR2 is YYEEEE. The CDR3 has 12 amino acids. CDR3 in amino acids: CASSLAAPRYTF. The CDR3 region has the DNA TGTGCCAGCAGCTTGGCCGCACCGCGCTACACCTTC.

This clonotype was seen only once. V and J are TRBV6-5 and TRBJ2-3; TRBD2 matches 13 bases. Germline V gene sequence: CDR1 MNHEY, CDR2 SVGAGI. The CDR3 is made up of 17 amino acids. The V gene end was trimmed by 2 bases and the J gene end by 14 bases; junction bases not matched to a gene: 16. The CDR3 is CASSYQGLAGEGRYAYF. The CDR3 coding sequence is TGTGCCAGCAGTTACCAAGGACTAGCGGGAGAGGGCAGATACGCGTATTTT.

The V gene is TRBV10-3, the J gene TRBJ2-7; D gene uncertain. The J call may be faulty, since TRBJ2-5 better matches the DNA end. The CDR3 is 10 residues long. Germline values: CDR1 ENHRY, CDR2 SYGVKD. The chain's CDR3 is CAIGQETQYF. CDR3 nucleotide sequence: TGTGCCATCGGGCAAGAGACCCAGTACTTC.

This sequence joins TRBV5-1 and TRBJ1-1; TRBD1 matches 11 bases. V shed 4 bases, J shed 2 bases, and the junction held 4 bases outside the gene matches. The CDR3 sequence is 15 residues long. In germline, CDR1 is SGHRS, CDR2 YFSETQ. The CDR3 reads CASSGGTGGNTEAFF. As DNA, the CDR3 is TGCGCCAGCAGCGGGGGGACAGGGGGTAACACTGAAGCTTTCTTT.

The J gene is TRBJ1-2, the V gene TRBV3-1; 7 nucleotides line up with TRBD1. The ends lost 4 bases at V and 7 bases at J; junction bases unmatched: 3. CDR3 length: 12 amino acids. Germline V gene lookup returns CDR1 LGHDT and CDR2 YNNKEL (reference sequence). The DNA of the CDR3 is TGTGCCAGCAGCCCGACAGGGCTTGGCTACACCTTC. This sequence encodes CASSPTGLGYTF.

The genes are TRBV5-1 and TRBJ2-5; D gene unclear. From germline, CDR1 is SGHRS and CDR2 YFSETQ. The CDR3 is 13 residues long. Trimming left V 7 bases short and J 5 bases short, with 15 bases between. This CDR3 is CASGLDTGETQYF. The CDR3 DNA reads TGCGCCAGCGGCCTAGATACCGGGGAGACCCAGTACTTC.

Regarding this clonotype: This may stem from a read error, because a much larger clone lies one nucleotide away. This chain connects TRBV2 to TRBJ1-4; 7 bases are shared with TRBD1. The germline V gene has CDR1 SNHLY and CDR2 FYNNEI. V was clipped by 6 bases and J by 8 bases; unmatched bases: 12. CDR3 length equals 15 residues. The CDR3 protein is CASRKDRAGGEKLFF. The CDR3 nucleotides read TGTGCCAGCAGGAAAGACAGGGCAGGAGGCGAAAAACTGTTTTTT.

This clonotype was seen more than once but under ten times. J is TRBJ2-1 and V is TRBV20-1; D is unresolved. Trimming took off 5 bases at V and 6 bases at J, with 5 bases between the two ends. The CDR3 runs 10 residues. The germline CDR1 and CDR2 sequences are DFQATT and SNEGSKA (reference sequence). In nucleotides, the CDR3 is TGCAGTGCTTTTCTCAATGAGCAGTTCTTC. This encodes CSAFLNEQFF.

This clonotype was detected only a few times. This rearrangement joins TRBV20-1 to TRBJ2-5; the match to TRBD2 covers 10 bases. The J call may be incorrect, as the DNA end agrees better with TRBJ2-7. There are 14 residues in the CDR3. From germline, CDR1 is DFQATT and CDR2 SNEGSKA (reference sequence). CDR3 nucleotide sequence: TGCAGTGCCGCCGTAAGCGGGAGGGCATCCGAGCAGTACTTC. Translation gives CSAAVSGRASEQYF.

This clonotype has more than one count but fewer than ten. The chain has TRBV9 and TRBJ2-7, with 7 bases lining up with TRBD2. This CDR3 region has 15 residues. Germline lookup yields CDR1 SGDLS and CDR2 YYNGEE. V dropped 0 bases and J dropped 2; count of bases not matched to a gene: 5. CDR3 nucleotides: TGTGCCAGCAGCGTAGATCCAGCGGGAACCTACGAGCAGTACTTC. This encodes CASSVDPAGTYEQYF.

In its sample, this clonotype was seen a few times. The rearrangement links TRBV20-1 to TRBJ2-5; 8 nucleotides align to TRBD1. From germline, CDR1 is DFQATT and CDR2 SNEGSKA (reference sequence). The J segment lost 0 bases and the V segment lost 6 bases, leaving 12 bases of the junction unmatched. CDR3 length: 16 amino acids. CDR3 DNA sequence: TGCAGTGCAGAAAGAGATCGGGACAGGTACCAAGAGACCCAGTACTTC. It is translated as CSAERDRDRYQETQYF.

CDR3 nucleotides: TGTGCCAGCAGCAAAGCCGAGGGCTCCTACGAGCAGTACTTC. It is translated as CASSKAEGSYEQYF. The chain recombines TRBV21-1 with TRBJ2-7. TRBV21-1 is a recognized pseudogene. This CDR3 is built from 14 residues.

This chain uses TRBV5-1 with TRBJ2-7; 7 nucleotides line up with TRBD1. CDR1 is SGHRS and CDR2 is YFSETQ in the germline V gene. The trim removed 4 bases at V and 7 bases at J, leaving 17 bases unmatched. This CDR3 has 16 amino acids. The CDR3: CASSQTGALSYNEQYF. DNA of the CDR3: TGCGCCAGCAGCCAAACAGGGGCCCTCTCCTACAATGAGCAGTACTTC.

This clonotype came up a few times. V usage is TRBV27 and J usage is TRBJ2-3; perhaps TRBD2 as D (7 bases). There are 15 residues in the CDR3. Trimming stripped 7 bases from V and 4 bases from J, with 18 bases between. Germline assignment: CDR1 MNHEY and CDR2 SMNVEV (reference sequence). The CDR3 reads CASTQGGGLADTQYF. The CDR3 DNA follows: TGTGCCAGCACCCAAGGGGGTGGACTAGCAGATACGCAGTATTTT.

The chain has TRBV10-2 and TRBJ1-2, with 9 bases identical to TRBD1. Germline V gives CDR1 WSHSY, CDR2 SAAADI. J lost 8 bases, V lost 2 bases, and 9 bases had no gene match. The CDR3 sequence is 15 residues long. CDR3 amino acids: CASSEGTQGAWGYTF. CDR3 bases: TGCGCCAGCAGTGAGGGGACACAGGGGGCCTGGGGCTACACCTTC.

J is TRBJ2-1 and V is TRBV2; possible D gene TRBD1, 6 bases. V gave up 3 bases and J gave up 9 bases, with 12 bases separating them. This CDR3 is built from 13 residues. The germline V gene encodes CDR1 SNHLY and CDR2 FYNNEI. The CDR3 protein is CASSEGRDTEQFF. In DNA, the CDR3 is TGTGCCAGCAGTGAGGGACGGGACACTGAGCAGTTCTTC.

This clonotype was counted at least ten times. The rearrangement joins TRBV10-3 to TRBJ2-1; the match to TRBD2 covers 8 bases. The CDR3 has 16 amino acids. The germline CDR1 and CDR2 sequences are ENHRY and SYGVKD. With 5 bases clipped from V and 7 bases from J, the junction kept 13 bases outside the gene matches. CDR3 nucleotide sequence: TGTGCCATCAGTCCAACAGCGGGGGCCCTCGGGAATGAGCAGTTCTTC. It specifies CAISPTAGALGNEQFF.

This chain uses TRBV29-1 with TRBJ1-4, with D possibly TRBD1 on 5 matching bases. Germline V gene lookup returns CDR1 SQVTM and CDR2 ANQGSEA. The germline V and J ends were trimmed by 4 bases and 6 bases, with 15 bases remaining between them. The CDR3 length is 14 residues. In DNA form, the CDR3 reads TGCAGCGTTGGGGCAGGGAAGGGCTATGAAAAACTGTTTTTT. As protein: CSVGAGKGYEKLFF.

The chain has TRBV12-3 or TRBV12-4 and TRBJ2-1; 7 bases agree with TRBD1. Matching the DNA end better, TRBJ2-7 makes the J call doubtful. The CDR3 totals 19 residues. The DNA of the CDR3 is TGTGCCAGCAGTTTAGGGTCGGGGACAGCGGACCCCTTCTCCTACGAGCAGTACTTC. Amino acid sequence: CASSLGSGTADPFSYEQYF.

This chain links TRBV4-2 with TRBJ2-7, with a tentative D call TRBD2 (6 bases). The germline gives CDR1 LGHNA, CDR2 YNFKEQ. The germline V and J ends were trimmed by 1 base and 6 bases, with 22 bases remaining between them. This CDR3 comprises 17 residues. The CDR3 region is CASSQALVGGPTGEQYF. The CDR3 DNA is TGTGCCAGCAGCCAAGCCTTGGTCGGGGGACCTACGGGCGAGCAGTACTTC.

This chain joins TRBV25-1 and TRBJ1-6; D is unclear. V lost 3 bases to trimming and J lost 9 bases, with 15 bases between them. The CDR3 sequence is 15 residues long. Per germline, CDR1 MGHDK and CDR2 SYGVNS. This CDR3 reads CASSERTAGSSPLHF. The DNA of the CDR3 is TGTGCCAGCAGTGAGAGAACAGCAGGTAGTTCACCCCTCCACTTT.

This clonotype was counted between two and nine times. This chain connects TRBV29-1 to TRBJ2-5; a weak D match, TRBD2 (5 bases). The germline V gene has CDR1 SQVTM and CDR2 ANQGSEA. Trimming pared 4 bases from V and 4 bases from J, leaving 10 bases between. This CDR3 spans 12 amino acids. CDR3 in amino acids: CSVGGVRETQYF. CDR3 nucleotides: TGCAGCGTTGGGGGAGTACGAGAGACCCAGTACTTC.